The entry below describes one TCR beta chain. Profiled with immunoSEQ multiplex PCR; TCRdb holds only in-frame clones, not every one. The table includes a few hundred thousand clones, approximately 84% detected once. V lost 1 base to trimming and J lost 14 bases, with 12 bases between them. The CDR3 sequence is 13 residues long. The sample comes from a study of blood T cell repertoires in COVID-19. The rearrangement uses TRBV12-3 or TRBV12-4 and TRBJ1-6; possibly TRBD1 for D (6 bases). This TCR derives from a human donor in a cohort sampled during active COVID-19. Sequencing was performed on peripheral blood. The CDR3 DNA reads as TGTGCCAGCAGTTTAGTTGCGGGGGCGGCCCTCCACTTT. Its translation: CASSLVAGAALHF.